This TCR beta chain stems from a study of OX40 agonist ivuxolimab in advanced cancers. Regarding the complete study: Ivuxolimab was an agonistic, fully human IgG2 monoclonal antibody directed against OX40 (CD134), a costimulatory receptor. Peripheral TCRbeta sequencing was intended to test whether TCR sequence diversity was altered and clonal T-cell expansion was caused by ivuxolimab. Intravenous ivuxolimab was administered to patients every 2 weeks at six dose levels: 0.01, 0.1, 0.3, 1.5, 3 and 10 mg/kg. In the dose-escalation cohort, 82.7% of patients were male, and the mean age was 60 years with a range of about 20 to 79. Patients were allowed to have had prior anti-PD-1, anti-PD-L1 or anti-CTLA-4 therapy, and approximately 37% of the dose-escalation patients had been treated with checkpoint inhibitors. Partial responses were achieved by three dose-escalation patients, of whom one had hepatocellular carcinoma and two had cutaneous melanoma. The paper describes the monotherapy dose-escalation part (N ≈ 50 patients) of the phase I trial of ivuxolimab. Of the 50 to 55 patients in dose escalation, 19 had hepatocellular carcinoma, around 15 had melanoma, 9 had renal cell carcinoma and 9 had head and neck cancer. Beyond this particular receptor, the publication reports: Low levels of normalized T-cell clonal expansion were also seen in some patients who did not respond. In partial responders in the 0.1-3.0 mg/kg groups, normalized peripheral clonal expansion was found to be among the lowest, especially among CD8+ T cells. On average, CD8+ T cells showed more expanded clones than CD4+ T cells after ivuxolimab. At doses of 0.1 to 3.0 mg/kg, clonal expansion of both CD4+ and CD8+ blood T cells was observed from baseline to week 6. Antigen specificity was not determined for the clonally expanded peripheral T cells.

V was cut back by 4 bases and J by 0 bases, leaving a gap of 10 bases between them. From cysteine to phenylalanine, the CDR3 is 14 amino acids long. Solely the CDR3 DNA is kept, with 42 bases framed from the first base. For CDR1 and CDR2, the germline V gene (reference sequence) lists MNHNY and SVGAGI. For sequencing of the TCRbeta CDR3 region, genomic DNA was extracted from the sorted cells. The immunoSEQ Assay was used for sequencing of TCRbeta CDR3 regions. This is the immuneACCESS table as TCRdb keeps it, with only in-frame sequences that have V and J called. A part of the clones is gone; compared with another copy, unresolved V genes explain less than half, and the rest is unexplained. The sample table shows 15,000 to 20,000 clones, and about three quarters are seen once. Approximately 45% of the sample is taken by the ten largest. A word on this clone: Its binding antigen is unknown. There are no base qualities to consult, and no much larger clone falls within one base.

The trial excluded patients who had a history of autoimmune disease or who were on systemic immunosuppression. Peripheral blood for TCR sequencing was collected from all dose cohorts at baseline, on cycle 4 day 1, and on cycle 7 day 1. The samples were drawn from a first-in-human, open-label, multicenter phase I dose-escalation trial of ivuxolimab. Adults with locally advanced or metastatic head and neck squamous cell, hepatocellular, melanoma or renal cell carcinoma were enrolled in the trial. Before TCR sequencing, CD4+ T cells and CD8+ T cells from peripheral blood were sorted into separate populations.

The sequence was collected from an adult with an advanced solid tumor such as melanoma, head and neck, liver or kidney cancer. Sequencing was performed on CD4+ or CD8+ T cells sorted from blood, taken in a trial of the OX40 agonist ivuxolimab. The rearrangement joined TRBV6-6 to TRBJ2-7, with TRBD2 as a weak D call on 6 bases. In nucleotide form, the sequence is TGTGCCAGCAGTTCGACCGGGAGCTCCTACGAGCAGTACTTC. The resulting protein is CASSSTGSSYEQYF.